The 21 T cell receptor beta chains below were found in one sample sequenced in a study of T cell responses to AZD1222 COVID-19 vaccine. Using immunoSEQ multiplex PCR, the repertoire was profiled, and TCRdb retains in-frame clones only, with some absent. The data show 150,000 to 200,000 clones, 85% to 95% seen once. Sequencing used peripheral blood, obtained on day 0 of AZD1222 vaccination. These receptors all stem from an adult in good health.

The chain links TRBV2 to TRBJ1-2, with TRBD1 matching 10 bases. With V trimmed by 2 bases and J by 4 bases, 4 bases remained unmatched. This CDR3 is built from 15 residues. CDR1 is SNHLY and CDR2 is FYNNEI in the germline V gene. The CDR3 protein is CASSENRDRGYGYTF. CDR3 DNA sequence: TGTGCCAGCAGTGAAAACCGGGACAGGGGCTATGGCTACACCTTC.

This chain links TRBV19 with TRBJ1-1; D is perhaps TRBD1 (5 bases). V was cut by 3 bases and J by 3 bases, with 11 bases left in between. The germline CDR1 and CDR2 sequences are LNHDA and SQIVND (reference sequence). CDR3 size: 14 residues. The CDR3 protein is CASSIDWGDTEAFF. CDR3 DNA sequence: TGTGCCAGTAGTATCGATTGGGGGGACACTGAAGCTTTCTTT.

The gene calls are TRBV7-9 and TRBJ2-7, with TRBD1 matching 7 bases. Germline V gene lookup returns CDR1 SEHNR and CDR2 FQNEAQ (reference sequence). The CDR3 has 13 residues. The trim removed 5 bases at V and 3 bases at J, leaving 4 bases unmatched. This CDR3 reads CASSPTGNYEQYV. Written as DNA, the CDR3 is TGTGCCAGCAGCCCGACAGGGAACTACGAGCAGTACGTC.

The chain has TRBV3-1 (or the pseudogene TRBV3-2) and TRBJ1-4, with TRBD1 identical over 7 bases. Germline V gene lookup returns CDR1 LGHDT and CDR2 YNNKEL (reference sequence). V dropped 0 bases and J dropped 4; count of bases not matched to a gene: 5. The CDR3 runs to 16 residues. CDR3: CASSQELGQHNEKLFF. The CDR3 DNA is TGTGCCAGCAGCCAAGAGTTGGGACAGCATAATGAAAAACTGTTTTTT.

The J gene is TRBJ1-2, the V gene TRBV19; possible D gene TRBD1, 6 bases. V was cut by 8 bases and J by 5 bases, with 9 bases left in between. The CDR3 consists of 11 residues. Looked up from germline, CDR1 is LNHDA and CDR2 is SQIVND (reference sequence). CDR3 nucleotide sequence: TGTGCCAGTTCTCAGGGGTATGGCTACACCTTC. It is translated as CASSQGYGYTF.

The chain couples TRBV24-1 to TRBJ2-3, with D unresolved. The germline V gene encodes CDR1 KGHDR and CDR2 SFDVKD. CDR3 length: 13 residues. Trimming removed 2 bases from V and 3 bases from J, with 5 bases in between. The CDR3 region is CATSDSGTDTQYF. The CDR3 DNA reads TGTGCCACCAGTGATTCCGGGACAGATACGCAGTATTTT.

The chain has TRBV27 and TRBJ1-3; no clear D gene. The germline CDR1 and CDR2 sequences are MNHEY and SMNVEV (reference sequence). The CDR3 loop spans 16 amino acids. Trimming removed 6 bases at V and 0 bases at J, with 15 bases between. CDR3 nucleotides: TGTGCCAGCAGCCCCGACGGCGGGGTCTCTGGAAACACCATATATTTT. This sequence encodes CASSPDGGVSGNTIYF.

The chain uses TRBV11-2 and TRBJ2-7, with 8 nucleotides matching TRBD2. This CDR3 comprises 17 residues. J gave up 0 bases and V 1 base, and 8 bases lay outside the gene matches. The germline CDR1 and CDR2 sequences are SGHAT and FQNNGV. CDR3 in DNA: TGTGCCAGCAGCTTAGGGGCGGGGGGCGTGAGCTCCTACGAGCAGTACTTC. Amino acids: CASSLGAGGVSSYEQYF.

The chain joins TRBV9 to TRBJ1-1; D is undetermined. Trimming stripped 4 bases from V and 7 bases from J, with 11 bases between. The CDR3 sequence is 12 residues long. Germline values: CDR1 SGDLS, CDR2 YYNGEE. CDR3: CASSPSGSEAFF. Written as DNA, the CDR3 is TGTGCCAGCAGCCCCTCGGGGAGTGAAGCTTTCTTT.

The chain links TRBV9 to TRBJ2-3, with unresolved D. This CDR3 has 15 residues. CDR1 SGDLS and CDR2 YYNGEE come from the germline V gene. V was clipped by 4 bases and J by 4 bases, with 16 bases between them. The CDR3 loop reads CASSPIGWSPDTQYF. The CDR3 DNA follows: TGTGCCAGCAGCCCCATTGGATGGTCCCCAGATACGCAGTATTTT.

The chain carries TRBV6-1 and TRBJ2-7, with D hard to call. The V gene's germline CDR1 is MNHNS and CDR2 SASEGT. The CDR3 runs 14 residues. Trimming took off 5 bases at V and 3 bases at J, with 14 bases between the two ends. The CDR3 DNA is TGTGCCAGCAGTTCTACCCCTTCCCACTACGAGCAGTACTTC. Translation: CASSSTPSHYEQYF.

The V and J genes are TRBV19 and TRBJ1-2; no definite D call. Germline assignment: CDR1 LNHDA and CDR2 SQIVND (reference sequence). Between the trimmed V and J ends, which lost 3 bases and 3 bases, there was a span of 8 bases. This CDR3 region has 13 residues. The CDR3 loop is CASSIGLYYGYTF. The CDR3 region has the DNA TGTGCCAGTAGTATCGGGTTATACTATGGCTACACCTTC.

This clone was observed once. The chain combines TRBV3-1 (or the pseudogene TRBV3-2) with TRBJ2-1, with 8 bases that match TRBD2. V trimming: 4 bases; J trimming: 2 bases; junction bases outside the gene matches: 7. The CDR3 loop spans 16 amino acids. CDR1 LGHDT and CDR2 YNNKEL come from the germline V gene (reference sequence). The CDR3 DNA follows: TGTGCCAGCAGCCCGAGGACTAGCCAGACCTACAATGAGCAGTTCTTC. This translates into CASSPRTSQTYNEQFF.

The chain couples TRBV30 to TRBJ2-3; D perhaps matches TRBD2 (7 bases). V dropped 4 bases and J dropped 0 bases, with 11 bases sitting between them. The CDR3 is 14 amino acids. Germline V lookup: CDR1 GTSNPN, CDR2 SVGIG (reference sequence). The CDR3 region has the DNA TGTGCCTGGATCGGGGGGCTGAGCACAGATACGCAGTATTTT. Residues: CAWIGGLSTDTQYF.

The chain links TRBV3-1 (or the pseudogene TRBV3-2) to TRBJ2-5; TRBD1 might be the D (6 bases). Trimming stripped 4 bases from V and 2 bases from J, with 17 bases between. Germline V gene sequence: CDR1 LGHDT, CDR2 YNNKEL (reference sequence). The CDR3 is 16 residues long. The chain's CDR3 is CASSPYLGQKQETQYF. DNA for the CDR3: TGTGCCAGCAGCCCTTATTTAGGACAGAAACAAGAGACCCAGTACTTC.

The rearrangement uses TRBV3-1 (or the pseudogene TRBV3-2) and TRBJ2-5; 7 bases fit TRBD2. The germline gives CDR1 LGHDT, CDR2 YNNKEL (reference sequence). This CDR3 comprises 15 residues. V was pared by 6 bases and J by 4 bases, with 11 bases of the junction left unmatched. The CDR3 loop is CASSLMWGGRETQYF. CDR3 sequence (DNA): TGTGCCAGCAGTCTTATGTGGGGGGGTCGAGAGACCCAGTACTTC.

The chain uses TRBV6-5 and TRBJ2-1, with TRBD1 as a possible D gene (5 bases). This CDR3 has 16 residues. V lost 4 bases, J lost 2 bases, and 15 bases lay in between. The V gene's germline CDR1 is MNHEY and CDR2 SVGAGI. The CDR3 sequence is CASSSRQTGPYNEQFF. As DNA, the CDR3 is TGTGCCAGCAGTTCGAGACAGACTGGCCCCTACAATGAGCAGTTCTTC.

The chain combines TRBV9 with TRBJ2-5; D is perhaps TRBD1 or TRBD2 (5 bases each). Germline CDR1 reads SGDLS; CDR2 reads YYNGEE. Deletions cut 3 bases from V and 4 bases from J, with 16 bases between. The CDR3 covers 15 residues. The CDR3 DNA is TGTGCCAGCAGCGGCCTCGAGGGGCAGGGAGAGACCCAGTACTTC. Translation: CASSGLEGQGETQYF. The full variable domain, its missing parts supplied by reference TRBV9 and TRBJ2-5, is DSGVTQTPKHLITATGQRVTLRCSPRSGDLSVYWYQQSLDQGLQFLIQYYNGEERAKGNILERFSAQQFPDLHSELNLSSLELGDSALYFCASSGLEGQGETQYFGPGTRLLVL.

The chain uses TRBV7-9 and TRBJ2-7; 8 nucleotides align to TRBD1. This CDR3 is built from 16 residues. The germline V gene has CDR1 SEHNR and CDR2 FQNEAQ (reference sequence). The J segment lost 3 bases and the V segment lost 5 bases, leaving 12 bases of the junction unmatched. Written as DNA, the CDR3 is TGTGCCAGCAGCCTTACAGGGGGGACGACGGGCTACGAGCAGTACTTC. It translates to CASSLTGGTTGYEQYF. Supplemented by reference TRBV7-9 and TRBJ2-7, the full variable domain reads DTGVSQNPRHKITKRGQNVTFRCDPISEHNRLYWYRQTLGQGPEFLTYFQNEAQLEKSRLLSDRFSAERPKGSFSTLEIQRTEQGDSAMYLCASSLTGGTTGYEQYFGPGTRLTVT.

The chain uses TRBV10-3 and TRBJ2-1; unclear D gene. Between the trimmed V and J ends, which lost 0 bases and 0 bases, there was a span of 6 bases. Germline CDR1 is ENHRY and CDR2 is SYGVKD. This CDR3 contains 15 residues. The CDR3 loop reads CAISESRSSYNEQFF. The CDR3 DNA sequence: TGTGCCATCAGTGAGTCGCGGAGCTCCTACAATGAGCAGTTCTTC.

The chain is built from TRBV13 and TRBJ2-2, with D unresolved. Between the trimmed V and J ends, which lost 2 bases and 1 base, there was a span of 5 bases. This CDR3 has 14 amino acids. The V gene's germline CDR1 is PRHDT and CDR2 FYEKMQ (reference sequence). CDR3 sequence reads: CASSLSRNTGELFF. CDR3 bases: TGTGCCAGCAGCTTAAGCCGGAACACCGGGGAGCTGTTTTTT.